A selection of T cell receptor beta chains follows, all from one sample in a study of T-cell reconstitution after alpha-beta-depleted transplantation in children. TCRdb reprocessed the PCR reads with MiXCR, giving one entry per CDR3 protein. Here the sample spans about 580,000 distinct CDR3 sequences, about 23% being singletons. Sequenced here: PBMCs, mostly from graft donor cells, sampled 360 days after TCRalphabeta/CD19-depleted stem cell transplant. The receptors derive from a boy less than two years old who had a stem cell transplant for acute myeloid leukemia, so the T cells may come from the graft donor. Each CDR3 is given with its conserved first and last residue. A D gene is named only where the DNA matches it firmly. Not every row has a clone size; where given, it reads once, few, many or a size class.

>TRBV19|-|-|TRBJ1-5
CASSIVGRGGYQPQHF
TGTGCCAGTAGTATAGTGGGCAGGGGAGGGTATCAGCCCCAGCATTTT
>TRBV15|-|many|TRBJ2-3
CATSGSTDTQYF
TGTGCCACCAGCGGAAGCACAGATACGCAGTATTTT
>TRBV12-3/TRBV12-4|-|-|TRBJ2-7
CASSLAGRLGGFEQYF
TGTGCCAGCAGTTTAGCGGGACGCCTGGGCGGATTTGAGCAGTACTTC
>TRBV20-1|-|few|TRBJ2-1
CSPTRYNEQFF
TGCAGTCCCACCCGCTACAATGAGCAGTTCTTC
>TRBV7-2|-|many|TRBJ2-1
CASSGFRGGGRNEQFF
TGTGCCAGCAGCGGGTTCCGGGGAGGAGGACGCAATGAGCAGTTCTTC
>TRBV10-3|-|-|TRBJ1-1
CAISDDTVAAFF
TGTGCCATCTCCGATGACACGGTCGCAGCTTTCTTT
>TRBV4-3|TRBD2|many|TRBJ2-3
CASSQGGWRDTQYF
TGCGCCAGCAGCCAGGGGGGGTGGCGGGATACGCAGTATTTT
>TRBV20-1|-|-|TRBJ2-6
CSAPEAGANVLTF
TGCAGTGCTCCCGAAGCAGGGGCCAACGTCCTGACTTTC
>TRBV5-1|-|few|TRBJ1-6
CASSSTQGGSPLHF
TGCGCCAGCAGCTCGACCCAGGGAGGTTCACCCCTCCACTTT
>TRBV21-1|-|many|TRBJ2-6
CASNVGQKRSGANVLTF
TGTGCCAGCAACGTGGGACAGAAGCGCTCTGGGGCCAACGTCCTGACTTTC
>TRBV13|-|-|TRBJ2-7
CASSQNRVSGEQYF
TGTGCCAGCAGCCAGAACAGGGTATCAGGCGAGCAGTACTTC
>TRBV7-2|TRBD2|few|TRBJ2-3
CASSPSGAENTQYF
TGTGCCAGCAGCCCTAGCGGGGCGGAGAATACGCAGTATTTT
>TRBV29-1|-|many|TRBJ2-7
CSVEQWGPDAYEQYF
TGCAGCGTTGAACAATGGGGGCCTGACGCTTACGAGCAGTACTTC
>TRBV28|-|few|TRBJ2-5
CASSLSSLQGWEETQYF
TGTGCCAGCAGTTTATCCTCGTTACAGGGTTGGGAAGAGACCCAGTACTTC
>TRBV10-3|-|-|TRBJ2-3
CAIAMRAPDTQYF
TGTGCCATCGCAATGAGGGCCCCAGATACGCAGTATTTT
>TRBV20-1|-|-|TRBJ2-1
CSGPRAYNEQFF
TGCAGTGGACCTCGGGCCTACAATGAGCAGTTCTTC
>TRBV7-8|-|few|TRBJ2-5
CASSTGGRAGETQYF
TGTGCCAGCAGCACCGGAGGCAGGGCGGGGGAGACCCAGTACTTC
>TRBV7-7|-|-|TRBJ2-5
CASSHGEAWPEETQYF
TGTGCCAGCAGCCACGGGGAAGCTTGGCCGGAGGAGACCCAGTACTTC
>TRBV7-2|-|-|TRBJ2-7
CASSEGSGYEQYF
TGTGCCAGCAGCGAGGGATCCGGGTACGAGCAGTACTTC
>TRBV12-3/TRBV12-4|-|few|TRBJ2-5
CASQFSPRGQETQYF
TGTGCCAGTCAGTTTTCTCCTAGGGGTCAAGAGACCCAGTACTTC
>TRBV20-1|TRBD2|few|TRBJ2-1
CSARPWGGNEQFF
TGCAGTGCTAGACCTTGGGGGGGTAATGAGCAGTTCTTC
>TRBV11-2|-|many|TRBJ2-5
CATQDWGAGKETQYF
TGTGCCACCCAGGACTGGGGCGCGGGGAAAGAGACCCAGTACTTC
>TRBV6-1|-|many|TRBJ1-5
CASSALQGYSNQPQHF
TGTGCCAGCAGTGCTTTGCAGGGTTATAGCAATCAGCCCCAGCATTTT
>TRBV7-2|-|-|TRBJ1-4
CASSFRVTYEKLFF
TGTGCCAGCAGCTTCAGAGTTACCTATGAAAAACTGTTTTTT
>TRBV5-1|TRBD1|-|TRBJ1-2
CASSLGQGWGYTF
TGCGCCAGCAGCCTCGGACAGGGTTGGGGCTACACCTTC
>TRBV7-7|TRBD1|many|TRBJ2-5
CASSLAGTGGETQYF
TGTGCCAGCAGCTTAGCTGGGACAGGAGGAGAGACCCAGTACTTC
>TRBV5-6|-|few|TRBJ2-1
CASSPRGWNEQFF
TGTGCCAGCAGCCCCCGTGGGTGGAATGAGCAGTTCTTC
>TRBV6-1|-|-|TRBJ2-3
CASNTYPTDGTDTQYF
TGTGCCAGTAATACCTACCCGACCGATGGCACAGATACGCAGTATTTT
>TRBV5-6|-|many|TRBJ1-2
CASSFDRRNYGYTF
TGTGCCAGCAGCTTCGACCGTCGGAACTATGGCTACACCTTC
>TRBV3-1|-|many|TRBJ2-5
CASSQYSWQETQYF
TGTGCCAGCAGCCAATATTCGTGGCAAGAGACCCAGTACTTC
>TRBV20-1|-|many|TRBJ1-1
CSARVPTEAFF
TGCAGTGCTAGGGTACCCACTGAAGCTTTCTTT
>TRBV5-1|-|many|TRBJ2-1
CASRQQGFNYNEQFF
TGCGCCAGCAGGCAACAGGGTTTTAACTACAATGAGCAGTTCTTC
>TRBV11-2|-|-|TRBJ1-5
CASSREGGYSNQPQHF
TGTGCCAGCAGCCGAGAGGGAGGGTATAGCAATCAGCCCCAGCATTTT
>TRBV4-2|-|-|TRBJ1-1
CASSHHNILTEAFF
TGTGCCAGCAGCCATCACAACATACTCACTGAAGCTTTCTTT
>TRBV10-3|-|few|TRBJ2-1
CAISGTESSYNEQFF
TGTGCCATCAGTGGGACCGAGAGCTCCTACAATGAGCAGTTCTTC
>TRBV9|-|-|TRBJ2-2
CASSVGDTGELFF
TGTGCCAGCAGCGTAGGCGACACCGGGGAGCTGTTTTTT
>TRBV20-1|-|few|TRBJ1-1
CSARDLGEAFF
TGCAGCGCTAGGGATCTAGGTGAAGCTTTCTTT
>TRBV20-1|TRBD2|-|TRBJ2-1
CSARHHRGSGRYYNEQFF
TGCAGTGCTAGACACCACCGGGGTAGCGGGAGATACTACAATGAGCAGTTCTTC
>TRBV7-9|-|few|TRBJ1-1
CASSDPRELVYGAEAFF
TGTGCCAGCAGCGACCCTCGGGAATTGGTGTATGGGGCTGAAGCTTTCTTT
>TRBV7-3|TRBD1|-|TRBJ2-2
CASTPTGQTGELFF
TGTGCCAGCACCCCGACAGGGCAAACCGGGGAGCTGTTTTTT
>TRBV18|-|-|TRBJ2-7
CASSLSGRGYEQYF
TGTGCCAGCTCACTGAGCGGTCGGGGGTACGAGCAGTACTTC
>TRBV27|-|few|TRBJ2-5
CASSLSEGGEKTQYF
TGTGCCAGCAGTTTATCGGAAGGAGGGGAAAAGACCCAGTACTTC
>TRBV12-3/TRBV12-4|-|many|TRBJ2-1
CASTAWEVGYNEQFF
TGTGCCAGCACTGCATGGGAAGTGGGATACAATGAGCAGTTCTTC
>TRBV19|TRBD1|-|TRBJ2-1
CASSIAGTDNEQFF
TGTGCCAGTAGTATAGCAGGGACAGATAATGAGCAGTTCTTC
>TRBV28|TRBD1|many|TRBJ2-1
CASSWTGGNNEQFF
TGTGCCAGCAGTTGGACAGGGGGGAACAATGAGCAGTTCTTC